These T cell receptor beta chains were read from a single sample in a study of cytomegalovirus exposure and HLA in healthy donors. Generated by immunoSEQ multiplex PCR, the TCRdb table keeps only in-frame clones and is missing some. This sample has over 75,000 clones; around a tenth occur once, and the top ten carry around 5%. Sequencing was performed on PBMCs. The receptors derive from a man aged 50-60 years in good health and CMV-seropositive. Each CDR3 is given with its conserved first and last residue. The D gene is left open where the match is weak. Not all rows give a size; the values are once, few, many and, for expanded clones, a class.

V: TRBV15; J: TRBJ2-7; D: NA; size: few; CDR3: CATSYTANEQYF; DNA: TGTGCCACCAGCTACACCGCCAACGAGCAGTACTTC
V: TRBV29-1; J: TRBJ2-7; D: NA; size: few; CDR3: CSVQATYEQYF; DNA: TGCAGCGTTCAGGCTACCTACGAGCAGTACTTC
V: TRBV5-1; J: TRBJ2-6; D: NA; size: few; CDR3: CASIQGSAGANVLTF; DNA: TGCGCCAGCATACAGGGCTCAGCTGGGGCCAACGTCCTGACTTTC
V: TRBV5-1; J: TRBJ2-3; D: NA; size: few; CDR3: CASRVSSGTDTQYF; DNA: TGCGCCAGCAGGGTCTCCAGCGGCACAGATACGCAGTATTTT
V: TRBV5-4; J: TRBJ1-2; D: TRBD1; size: NA; CDR3: CASSLGGYRGEDGYTF; DNA: TGTGCCAGCAGCTTGGGGGGTTACAGGGGGGAGGATGGCTACACCTTC
V: TRBV5-1; J: TRBJ2-7; D: TRBD2; size: NA; CDR3: CASSRLAQTYEQYF; DNA: TGCGCCAGCAGCCGACTAGCGCAGACCTACGAGCAGTACTTC
V: TRBV4-1; J: TRBJ2-1; D: TRBD2; size: NA; CDR3: CASSPRSSGSRNEQFF; DNA: TGCGCCAGCAGCCCAAGGAGTAGCGGGAGTCGGAATGAGCAGTTCTTC
V: TRBV19; J: TRBJ2-1; D: TRBD1; size: NA; CDR3: CASRGGTGGSYNEQFF; DNA: TGTGCCAGTAGGGGGGGGACAGGGGGATCCTACAATGAGCAGTTCTTC
V: TRBV30; J: TRBJ2-1; D: NA; size: few; CDR3: CAWAVPVINGHFF; DNA: TGTGCCTGGGCCGTGCCAGTTATCAATGGGCACTTCTTC
V: TRBV7-9; J: TRBJ2-3; D: NA; size: few; CDR3: CASSYYSTDTQYF; DNA: TGTGCCAGCAGCTATTATAGCACAGATACGCAGTATTTT
V: TRBV9; J: TRBJ2-5; D: NA; size: NA; CDR3: CASSSGIGETQYF; DNA: TGTGCCAGCAGCTCCGGGATCGGGGAGACCCAGTACTTC
V: TRBV5-6; J: TRBJ1-4; D: NA; size: NA; CDR3: CASSLWGLGYEKLFF; DNA: TGTGCCAGCAGCCTATGGGGCCTTGGGTATGAAAAACTGTTTTTT
V: TRBV7-2; J: TRBJ1-2; D: NA; size: few; CDR3: CASSLGSSYGYTF; DNA: TGTGCCAGCAGCTTAGGGAGCAGCTATGGCTACACCTTC
V: TRBV29-1; J: TRBJ1-2; D: NA; size: few; CDR3: CSVEESRYGYTF; DNA: TGCAGCGTTGAAGAGAGCCGCTATGGCTACACCTTC
V: TRBV11-2; J: TRBJ2-5; D: TRBD1; size: NA; CDR3: CASSSFPGDRGTETQYF; DNA: TGTGCCAGCAGCTCTTTCCCGGGGGACAGGGGGACAGAGACCCAGTACTTC
V: TRBV28; J: TRBJ2-5; D: TRBD1; size: NA; CDR3: CASSFLTGAEQETQYF; DNA: TGTGCCAGCAGTTTCTTGACAGGGGCCGAGCAAGAGACCCAGTACTTC
V: TRBV7-9; J: TRBJ1-1; D: NA; size: few; CDR3: CASSSGAEAFF; DNA: TGTGCCAGCAGCTCGGGGGCTGAAGCTTTCTTT
V: TRBV18; J: TRBJ1-5; D: TRBD1; size: few; CDR3: CASSEDRGQPQHF; DNA: TGTGCCAGCTCAGAGGACAGGGGCCAGCCCCAGCATTTT
V: TRBV28; J: TRBJ2-7; D: TRBD1; size: few; CDR3: CASSRPGTGSHEQYF; DNA: TGTGCCAGCAGTCGACCGGGGACAGGGAGTCACGAGCAGTACTTC
V: TRBV10-2; J: TRBJ1-5; D: TRBD1; size: NA; CDR3: CASRGQGDQPQHF; DNA: TGCGCCAGCAGGGGACAGGGAGATCAGCCCCAGCATTTT
V: TRBV2; J: TRBJ2-5; D: TRBD1; size: few; CDR3: CASSERGPPETQYF; DNA: TGTGCCAGCAGTGAAAGGGGGCCACCAGAGACCCAGTACTTC
V: TRBV2; J: TRBJ2-7; D: TRBD1; size: few; CDR3: CASSEEHRGAWRYEQYF; DNA: TGTGCCAGCAGTGAGGAGCACAGGGGCGCATGGAGGTACGAGCAGTACTTC
V: TRBV2; J: TRBJ2-6; D: TRBD1; size: NA; CDR3: CASRRTGRPSGANVLTF; DNA: TGTGCCAGCAGGCGGACAGGCCGTCCCTCTGGGGCCAACGTCCTGACTTTC
V: TRBV6-4; J: TRBJ2-7; D: NA; size: few; CDR3: CASSDSIAPEQYF; DNA: TGTGCCAGCAGTGACTCGATAGCCCCCGAGCAGTACTTC
V: TRBV30; J: TRBJ1-4; D: NA; size: few; CDR3: CAWSAGWSGKLFF; DNA: TGTGCCTGGAGCGCGGGGTGGTCGGGAAAACTGTTTTTT
V: TRBV4-1; J: TRBJ1-4; D: NA; size: few; CDR3: CASSPGGQGNNEKLFF; DNA: TGCGCCAGCAGCCCAGGAGGGCAGGGTAATAATGAAAAACTGTTTTTT
V: TRBV9; J: TRBJ2-5; D: TRBD1; size: NA; CDR3: CASSADGTGNVETQYF; DNA: TGTGCCAGCAGCGCAGACGGGACAGGGAATGTAGAGACCCAGTACTTC
V: TRBV10-1; J: TRBJ2-7; D: TRBD2; size: few; CDR3: CASSDSGLAGVEQYF; DNA: TGCGCCAGCAGTGACTCAGGGCTAGCGGGAGTCGAGCAGTACTTC
V: TRBV5-1; J: TRBJ2-7; D: TRBD2; size: NA; CDR3: CASSHPKSAGAALGEQYF; DNA: TGCGCCAGCAGCCACCCAAAGTCAGCGGGAGCAGCTCTTGGGGAGCAGTACTTC
V: TRBV4-2; J: TRBJ2-7; D: NA; size: NA; CDR3: CASSNGGSSYEQYF; DNA: TGTGCCAGCAGCAACGGGGGAAGCTCCTACGAGCAGTACTTC
V: TRBV7-5; J: TRBJ2-2; D: NA; size: few; CDR3: CARRFRVGGRLNTGELFF; DNA: TGTGCCAGAAGATTTAGGGTAGGAGGGAGGCTGAACACCGGGGAGCTGTTTTTT
V: TRBV5-1; J: TRBJ2-5; D: TRBD1; size: few; CDR3: CASTLDRAGTQYF; DNA: TGCGCCAGCACCCTGGACAGGGCGGGGACCCAGTACTTC
V: TRBV28; J: TRBJ1-5; D: NA; size: many; CDR3: CATGRKLGNQPQHF; DNA: TGTGCCACAGGCCGTAAGTTAGGCAATCAGCCCCAGCATTTT
V: TRBV28; J: TRBJ2-2; D: TRBD2; size: few; CDR3: CASAIFRAGSGFGTGELFF; DNA: TGTGCCAGCGCGATCTTTAGGGCGGGTAGCGGGTTTGGCACCGGGGAGCTGTTTTTT
V: TRBV28; J: TRBJ2-4; D: TRBD2; size: NA; CDR3: CASSLRSSGSDGAKNIQYF; DNA: TGTGCCAGCAGTTTGCGGTCTAGCGGGAGTGATGGGGCCAAAAACATTCAGTACTTC
V: TRBV6-1; J: TRBJ2-5; D: TRBD2; size: NA; CDR3: CASKERGPTETQYF; DNA: TGTGCCAGCAAGGAGCGGGGGCCGACTGAGACCCAGTACTTC
V: TRBV5-6; J: TRBJ2-3; D: TRBD1; size: NA; CDR3: CASSPEPGQTTDTQYF; DNA: TGTGCCAGCAGCCCGGAACCGGGACAGACTACAGATACGCAGTATTTT
V: TRBV5-1; J: TRBJ1-1; D: NA; size: NA; CDR3: CASSNAGWNTEAFF; DNA: TGCGCCAGCAGCAATGCAGGGTGGAACACTGAAGCTTTCTTT
V: TRBV12-5; J: TRBJ2-5; D: TRBD1; size: NA; CDR3: CASGLADRGEETQYF; DNA: TGTGCTAGTGGTTTGGCGGACAGGGGGGAAGAGACCCAGTACTTC
V: TRBV10-2; J: TRBJ1-1; D: NA; size: NA; CDR3: CASSVGGWTEAFF; DNA: TGCGCCAGCAGTGTAGGGGGATGGACTGAAGCTTTCTTT
V: TRBV5-4; J: TRBJ1-2; D: NA; size: NA; CDR3: CASSLWAETYGYTF; DNA: TGTGCCAGCAGCTTGTGGGCAGAGACCTATGGCTACACCTTC